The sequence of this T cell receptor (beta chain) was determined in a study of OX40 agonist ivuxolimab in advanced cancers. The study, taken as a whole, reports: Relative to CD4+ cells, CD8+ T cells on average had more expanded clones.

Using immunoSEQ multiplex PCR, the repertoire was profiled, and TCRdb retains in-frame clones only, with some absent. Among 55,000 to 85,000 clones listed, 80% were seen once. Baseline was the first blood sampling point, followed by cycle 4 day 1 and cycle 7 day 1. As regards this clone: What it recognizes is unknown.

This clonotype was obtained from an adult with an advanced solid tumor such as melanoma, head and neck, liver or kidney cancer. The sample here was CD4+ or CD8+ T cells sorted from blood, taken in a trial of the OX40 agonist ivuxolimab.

CDR3 protein: CATSRRNDVWSYNEQFF. DNA of the CDR3: TGTGCCACCAGCAGAAGGAATGACGTGTGGTCCTACAATGAGCAGTTCTTC. The chain employs TRBV15 and TRBJ2-1; no clear D. In germline, CDR1 is LNHNV, CDR2 YYDKDF (reference sequence). The CDR3 is 17 residues long. V lost 2 bases to trimming and J lost 1 base, with 15 bases between them.